Following are 24 T cell receptor beta chains from one sample sequenced in a study of cytomegalovirus exposure and HLA in healthy donors. The PCR contained 60 Vbeta and 13 Jbeta primers. Produced via immunoSEQ multiplex PCR; TCRdb's table is partial and in-frame only. The sample has roughly 110,000 clones, about 79% seen once. Source material: PBMCs. All receptors come from a woman aged 18-30 years in good health and CMV-seropositive.

The table lists this clone with a few counts. The V and J genes are TRBV14 and TRBJ1-2; D might be TRBD1 (6 bases). The CDR3 runs to 15 residues. V was pared by 3 bases and J by 5 bases, with 16 bases between. Germline V CDR1 and CDR2: SGHDN, FVKESK. CDR3 in amino acids: CASSQAGQGWYGYTF. CDR3 nucleotides: TGTGCCAGCAGCCAGGCCGGCCAGGGGTGGTATGGCTACACCTTC.

The chain is built from TRBV27 and TRBJ1-1; D may be TRBD1 (6 bases). Trimming shortened V by 5 bases and J by 3 bases, and 10 bases separated the two germline ends. Germline values: CDR1 MNHEY, CDR2 SMNVEV (reference sequence). This CDR3 has 13 amino acids. The CDR3 here is CASSRQEDTEAFF. CDR3 nucleotide sequence: TGTGCCAGCAGTCGACAGGAAGACACTGAAGCTTTCTTT.

The chain couples TRBV6-5 to TRBJ1-2; 7 bases are shared with TRBD1. Losses at the gene ends were 6 bases for V and 2 bases for J; bases not matched to a gene: 9. Germline values: CDR1 MNHEY, CDR2 SVGAGI. The CDR3 contains 15 residues. The CDR3 sequence: CASSRSPGGNYGYTF. In DNA form, the CDR3 reads TGTGCCAGCAGCCGATCCCCAGGGGGGAACTATGGCTACACCTTC.

This chain joins TRBV10-3 and TRBJ1-1, with D maybe TRBD1 (6 bases). Trimming cost V 10 bases and J 5 bases, with 17 bases left between them. The CDR3 covers 13 residues. CDR1 ENHRY and CDR2 SYGVKD come from the germline V gene. Written as DNA, the CDR3 is TGTGCCAGCGGGGGGCCGGCTGGGACTGAAGCTTTCTTT. Translating it yields CASGGPAGTEAFF.

The J gene is TRBJ1-4, the V gene TRBV7-9, with D possibly being TRBD1 (6 bases). Deletions cut 5 bases from V and 4 bases from J, with 20 bases between. Per the germline V gene, CDR1 is SEHNR and CDR2 is FQNEAQ (reference sequence). CDR3 size: 17 residues. The CDR3 nucleotides are TGTGCCAGCAGCGCTACCATCGGACAGCTGAATAATGAAAAACTGTTTTTT. Its protein is CASSATIGQLNNEKLFF. Drawing the rest from reference TRBV7-9 and TRBJ1-4, the complete variable domain is DTGVSQNPRHKITKRGQNVTFRCDPISEHNRLYWYRQTLGQGPEFLTYFQNEAQLEKSRLLSDRFSAERPKGSFSTLEIQRTEQGDSAMYLCASSATIGQLNNEKLFFGSGTQLSVL.

The sample holds one count of this clone. The V and J genes are TRBV30 and TRBJ1-5, with D possibly matching TRBD1 (5 bases). The CDR3 loop spans 14 amino acids. V was shortened by 0 bases and J by 2 bases, with 8 bases between the two germline ends. Looked up from germline, CDR1 is GTSNPN and CDR2 is SVGIG (reference sequence). CDR3 sequence (DNA): TGTGCCTGGAGTGTAGACAGCCGCAATCAGCCCCAGCATTTT. This gives the protein CAWSVDSRNQPQHF.

The chain uses TRBV11-2 and TRBJ2-5; 7 nucleotides line up with TRBD2. The junction had 7 bases not matched to a gene; V was cut back by 5 bases and J by 4 bases. Germline CDR1 is SGHAT and CDR2 is FQNNGV. This CDR3 region has 14 residues. CDR3 bases: TGTGCCAGCAGCCGCGGGGGTAAGGGAGAGACCCAGTACTTC. As protein: CASSRGGKGETQYF. The full variable domain, its missing parts supplied by reference TRBV11-2 and TRBJ2-5, is EAGVAQSPRYKIIEKRQSVAFWCNPISGHATLYWYQQILGQGPKLLIQFQNNGVVDDSQLPKDRFSAERLKGVDSTLKIQPAKLEDSAVYLCASSRGGKGETQYFGPGTRLLVL.

V and J are TRBV5-1 and TRBJ2-5; 14 bases fit TRBD2. This CDR3 comprises 16 residues. J lost 3 bases, V lost 4 bases, and 5 bases had no gene match. Per germline, CDR1 SGHRS and CDR2 YFSETQ. The CDR3 DNA is TGCGCCAGCAGCCGCCAGGGACTAGCGGGAGAAGAGACCCAGTACTTC. It translates to CASSRQGLAGEETQYF. Drawing the rest from reference TRBV5-1 and TRBJ2-5, the complete variable domain is KAGVTQTPRYLIKTRGQQVTLSCSPISGHRSVSWYQQTPGQGLQFLFEYFSETQRNKGNFPGRFSGRQFSNSRSEMNVSTLELGDSALYLCASSRQGLAGEETQYFGPGTRLLVL.

V usage is TRBV5-1 and J usage is TRBJ2-1; TRBD2 matches 10 bases. The CDR3 runs 15 residues. Looked up from germline, CDR1 is SGHRS and CDR2 is YFSETQ. The V gene end was trimmed by 1 base and the J gene end by 8 bases; junction bases not matched to a gene: 6. This chain's CDR3 is CASSLQAGGEDEQFF. The CDR3 DNA reads TGCGCCAGCAGCTTGCAAGCGGGAGGGGAGGATGAGCAGTTCTTC.

This rearrangement joins TRBV6-5 to TRBJ1-2; 8 bases are shared with TRBD1. The CDR3 extends over 14 amino acids. Germline V CDR1 and CDR2: MNHEY, SVGAGI. V was pared by 2 bases and J by 6 bases, with 5 bases of the junction left unmatched. The CDR3: CASSYTGQGDGYTF. CDR3 in DNA: TGTGCCAGCAGTTACACCGGACAGGGTGATGGCTACACCTTC.

The chain uses TRBV5-1 and TRBJ1-5, with 9 bases aligning to TRBD1. V lost 0 bases, J lost 4 bases, and 2 bases stayed unmatched. The germline gives CDR1 SGHRS, CDR2 YFSETQ. The CDR3 loop spans 15 amino acids. Here the CDR3 reads CASSLGDRGNQPQHF. CDR3 in DNA: TGCGCCAGCAGCTTGGGTGACAGGGGGAATCAGCCCCAGCATTTT.

This chain connects TRBV7-8 to TRBJ2-1; 9 bases align to TRBD2. CDR1 is SGHVS, CDR2 FQNEAQ, per germline. V was pared by 5 bases and J by 2 bases, with 4 bases of the junction left unmatched. The CDR3 totals 15 residues. The CDR3 is CASSVLAGAYNEQFF. CDR3 sequence (DNA): TGTGCCAGCAGCGTACTAGCGGGTGCCTACAATGAGCAGTTCTTC.

This chain joins TRBV10-1 and TRBJ2-7, with 10 bases that match TRBD1. This CDR3 has 14 residues. V gave up 6 bases and J gave up 2 bases; unmatched junction bases: 4. The germline V gene has CDR1 WNHNN and CDR2 SYGVQD (reference sequence). CDR3 sequence: CASSRTGGPYEQYF. As DNA, the CDR3 is TGCGCCAGCAGCCGGACAGGGGGTCCCTACGAGCAGTACTTC.

The rearrangement links TRBV27 to TRBJ1-5, with D tentatively TRBD1 (6 bases). V was trimmed by 6 bases and J by 5 bases, leaving 11 bases between them. This CDR3 is 13 amino acids long. Germline CDR1 is MNHEY and CDR2 is SMNVEV (reference sequence). CDR3 DNA sequence: TGTGCCAGCAGCCTCAGGGGTTATCAGCCCCAGCATTTT. Protein product: CASSLRGYQPQHF.

The genes are TRBV27 and TRBJ2-3, with 7 bases lining up with TRBD2. The ends lost 4 bases at V and 0 bases at J; junction bases unmatched: 4. CDR1 and CDR2 (germline): MNHEY, SMNVEV (reference sequence). The CDR3 sequence is 15 residues long. The CDR3 region is CASSSLALSTDTQYF. The CDR3 bases are TGTGCCAGCAGTTCACTAGCGCTGAGCACAGATACGCAGTATTTT.

This chain uses TRBV27 with TRBJ1-2; 12 nucleotides align to TRBD1. After removal of 5 bases from V and 4 bases from J, the junction contained 11 bases not matched to a gene. This CDR3 has 17 amino acids. The V gene's germline CDR1 is MNHEY and CDR2 SMNVEV (reference sequence). CDR3 sequence: CASSPIYPGQGAYGYTF. The DNA of the CDR3 is TGTGCCAGCAGTCCGATCTATCCGGGACAGGGGGCCTATGGCTACACCTTC.

J is TRBJ2-2 and V is TRBV9; 11 bases align to TRBD2. The CDR3 loop spans 19 amino acids. Trimming removed 0 bases from V and 3 bases from J; junction bases left unmatched: 10. Germline CDR1 and CDR2: SGDLS and YYNGEE. CDR3 residues: CASSVGGLAGGWYTGELFF. DNA for the CDR3: TGTGCCAGCAGCGTAGGGGGGCTAGCGGGAGGCTGGTACACCGGGGAGCTGTTTTTT.

The V gene is TRBV9, the J gene TRBJ1-2; maybe TRBD1 (6 bases). This CDR3 spans 14 amino acids. Germline lookup yields CDR1 SGDLS and CDR2 YYNGEE. V lost 0 bases to trimming and J lost 3 bases, with 9 bases between them. DNA of the CDR3: TGTGCCAGCAGCGTAGGAGGACAGTACTATGGCTACACCTTC. Its translation is CASSVGGQYYGYTF.

The chain uses TRBV19 and TRBJ1-1; a possible D gene is TRBD1 (6 bases). The CDR3 is 13 amino acids. V lost 2 bases to trimming and J lost 6 bases, with 10 bases between them. Germline V gene data show CDR1 as LNHDA and CDR2 as SQIVND (reference sequence). The CDR3: CASSIQGTSEAFF. The CDR3 coding sequence is TGTGCCAGTAGTATACAGGGGACCTCTGAAGCTTTCTTT.

J is TRBJ2-7 and V is TRBV4-2; 7 bases line up with TRBD2. V lost 0 bases and J lost 6; bases outside the gene matches: 8. The length of the CDR3 is 15 residues. Looked up from germline, CDR1 is LGHNA and CDR2 is YNFKEQ. The CDR3 loop is CASSQDSAGAAEQYF. The CDR3 DNA follows: TGTGCCAGCAGCCAAGATTCCGCGGGAGCCGCCGAGCAGTACTTC.

As for this clone: At one boundary the junction diverges from the germline segment, which might be a read error. Additional DNA sequences in this sample encode the identical CDR3. The chain links TRBV15 to TRBJ1-2; D remains ambiguous. The CDR3 length is 14 residues. Germline CDR1 and CDR2: LNHNV and YYDKDF (reference sequence). CDR3 protein: CATSYGSEKYGYTF. The CDR3 DNA is TGTGCCACCAGCTACGGCAGCGAGAAATATGGCTACACCTTT.

The V gene is TRBV5-6, the J gene TRBJ2-3, with 8 positions matching TRBD1. CDR1 is SGHDT and CDR2 is YYEEEE in the germline V gene. CDR3 length: 14 residues. V shed 4 bases, J shed 3 bases, and the junction held 4 bases outside the gene matches. The CDR3 sequence: CASSPGGGTDTQYF. CDR3 coding DNA: TGTGCCAGCAGCCCAGGGGGCGGAACAGATACGCAGTATTTT.

V is TRBV6-1 and J is TRBJ2-5; D is unresolved. V lost 7 bases and J 6 bases, leaving 15 bases between the germline ends. The CDR3 is made up of 13 amino acids. The germline gives CDR1 MNHNS, CDR2 SASEGT. The CDR3 loop reads CASTPHSVQTQYF. The CDR3, as DNA: TGTGCCAGCACTCCCCATAGTGTGCAGACCCAGTACTTC.

This sequence joins TRBV28 and TRBJ1-1; TRBD1 is a possible D gene (6 bases). The CDR3 length is 15 residues. Germline V gene sequence: CDR1 MDHEN, CDR2 SYDVKM. V lost 3 bases and J lost 1, with 12 bases in between. The CDR3 region has the DNA TGTGCCAGCAGTTTCACAGGGTGGAAGAACACTGAAGCTTTCTTT. Its translation: CASSFTGWKNTEAFF.